This is a list of T cell receptor beta chains from one sample in a study of tumor-infiltrating lymphocytes in primary liver carcinoma. TCRdb redid the calling of the multiplex PCR reads with MiXCR, one entry per CDR3 protein. This sample carries approximately 47,000 distinct CDR3 sequences, about 80% of them seen once, and the ten largest clones take about 30%. Sequences were obtained from liver tumor tissue from sampling region 3. The receptor set was obtained from a man aged 35 to 55 with primary liver carcinoma and hepatitis B virus infection. Both conserved end residues are part of each CDR3. D genes are given only for firm matches. Part of the rows lack a size; the others show once, few, many or a class for expanded clones.

TRBD2	.	TRBJ2-3	TRBV11-2	CASSLTTRGRAGGDTQYF	TGTGCCAGCAGCCTAACTACTAGGGGGAGGGCGGGGGGAGATACGCAGTATTTT
.	few	TRBJ1-1	TRBV11-2	CASSRGGIGNAFF	TGTGCCAGCAGCAGAGGCGGGATAGGGAATGCTTTCTTT
TRBD2	many	TRBJ2-7	TRBV6-5	CASSSTLAGGLSYEQYF	TGTGCCAGCAGTTCCACCCTAGCGGGAGGCCTCTCCTACGAGCAGTACTTC
.	.	TRBJ2-3	TRBV29-1	CSVEDIAGTDTQYF	TGCAGCGTTGAAGATATCGCTGGTACAGATACGCAGTATTTT
.	.	TRBJ2-7	TRBV11-2	CASSLIDSAYEQYF	TGTGCCAGCAGCTTAATTGACTCTGCCTACGAGCAATACTTC
.	.	TRBJ2-2	TRBV7-9	CASNFNSVELFF	TGTGCCAGCAACTTTAACAGCGTGGAGCTGTTTTTT
TRBD1	many	TRBJ1-1	TRBV5-6	CASSPQGGLNTEAFF	TGTGCCAGCAGCCCCCAGGGGGGCCTCAACACTGAAGCTTTCTTT
.	few	TRBJ2-1	TRBV11-1	CASSFPATVVNEQFF	TGTGCCAGCAGCTTCCCGGCGACAGTTGTCAATGAGCAGTTCTTC
TRBD2	.	TRBJ2-2	TRBV4-2	CASSPIGGNTGELFF	TGTGCCAGCAGCCCAATCGGGGGGAACACCGGGGAGCTATTTTTT
TRBD2	.	TRBJ2-5	TRBV12-3/TRBV12-4	CVSSLWLAGSLGETQYF	TGTGTCAGCAGTTTATGGCTAGCGGGGTCGTTGGGGGAGACCCAATACTTC
.	.	TRBJ2-2	TRBV5-1	CASSLARRTDTGELFF	TGCGCCAGCAGCTTGGCCAGGCGAACGGACACCGGGGAACTGTTTTTT
TRBD2	.	TRBJ2-1	TRBV4-2	CASSLAGPDNEQFF	TGTGCCAGCAGCCTAGCGGGACCCGATAATGAGCAGTTCTTC
TRBD1	many	TRBJ1-2	TRBV28	CASRNPGQGSGYTF	TGTGCCAGCAGGAACCCGGGACAGGGGAGCGGCTACACCTTC
TRBD1	.	TRBJ1-1	TRBV20-1	CSHRRQGVTEAFF	TGCAGTCATAGAAGACAGGGTGTCACTGAAGCTTTCTTT
.	.	TRBJ2-3	TRBV6-5	CASNLPGDTTDTQYF	TGTGCCAGCAATCTGCCGGGAGATACAACAGATACGCAGTATTTT
.	.	TRBJ2-6	TRBV4-2	CTSNQTGSGANVLTF	TGTACCAGCAACCAGACAGGATCTGGGGCCAACGTCCTGACTTTC
TRBD1	once	TRBJ2-7	TRBV10-3	CTISELPLQTGTGNYEQYF	TGTACCATCAGTGAGCTCCCCCTCCAGACCGGGACAGGGAACTACGAGCAGTACTTC
TRBD2	many	TRBJ2-3	TRBV5-1	CASSLGTSRDTQYF	TGCGCCAGCAGCCTCGGGACTAGCAGAGATACGCAGTATTTT
.	.	TRBJ2-2	TRBV11-2	CASSYDRGRVGTGELFF	TGTGCCAGCAGCTATGATCGGGGCAGGGTCGGCACCGGGGAACTGTTTTTT
.	.	TRBJ2-3	TRBV12-3/TRBV12-4	CASNRDTDTQYF	TGTGCCAGCAACCGGGACACAGATACGCAGTATTTT
TRBD2	once	TRBJ2-1	TRBV6-5	CASSPTSGRNGNEQFF	TGCGCCAGCAGTCCTACTAGCGGGAGAAATGGCAATGAGCAGTTCTTC
.	.	TRBJ1-5	TRBV11-2	CASSLEGGLTNQSQHF	TGTGCCAGCAGCCTAGAAGGGGGACTGACGAATCAGTCCCAGCATTTT
.	many	TRBJ1-1	TRBV7-9	CASTSSGGSYTEAFF	TGTGCCAGCACTAGTAGTGGGGGTTCTTACACTGAAGCTTTCTTT
.	medium-sized	TRBJ2-7	TRBV11-3	CASSPAGSSYEQYF	TGTGCCAGCAGCCCAGCAGGGAGCTCCTACGAGCAGTACTTC
.	.	TRBJ2-1	TRBV5-8	CVSSLGLYGAYNEQFF	TGTGTCAGCAGCCTCGGGCTCTATGGGGCCTACAATGAGCAGTTCTTC
.	.	TRBJ2-3	TRBV11-2	CASRPLTPRGDAQYF	TGTGCCAGCAGGCCTCTGACCCCGCGGGGAGATGCGCAGTATTTT
.	.	TRBJ1-5	TRBV6-5	CANSRTVGGTQPQHF	TGTGCCAACAGTCGGACGGTCGGAGGGACTCAGCCCCAGCATTTT
.	.	TRBJ2-2	TRBV12-3/TRBV12-4	CASTYRNTGELFF	TGTGCCAGCACCTACAGGAACACCGGTGAGCTGTTTTTT
.	medium-sized	TRBJ2-5	TRBV10-3	CAISEGQNQETQYF	TGTGCCATCAGTGAGGGACAGAACCAAGAGACCCAGTACTTC
TRBD2	many	TRBJ2-5	TRBV6-5	CASSERLRGTQETQYF	TGTGCCAGCAGTGAACGACTGCGGGGGACCCAAGAGACCCAGTACTTC
TRBD1	once	TRBJ2-1	TRBV29-1	CSGLPGQGVDQQNF	TGCAGCGGATTGCCGGGACAGGGGGTGGATCAGCAGAACTTC
TRBD2	many	TRBJ2-2	TRBV11-2	CASSSQLAVNTGELFF	TGTGCCAGCAGCTCGCAACTAGCGGTGAACACCGGGGAGCTGTTTTTT
.	.	TRBJ2-3	TRBV7-8	CAGSLRDNKDTQYF	TGTGCCGGCAGTTTACGGGACAACAAAGATACGCAGTATTTT
.	once	TRBJ2-7	TRBV11-2	CASTPLDAAQYEQYF	TGTGCCAGCACCCCCTTGGATGCGGCCCAGTACGAGCAGTACTTC
.	.	TRBJ2-1	TRBV4-1	CVNSQGVTYNEQFF	TGCGTCAACAGCCAAGGAGTAACCTACAATGAACAGTTCTTC
TRBD2	.	TRBJ2-2	TRBV6-1	CASGVLEGGPNTGELFF	TGCGCCAGCGGTGTGTTAGAGGGAGGGCCGAACACCGGGGAGCTGTTTTTT
.	.	TRBJ2-3	TRBV14	CASYQDLPGDGDTQYF	TGTGCCAGCTACCAAGATCTACCGGGAGACGGGGATACGCAGTATTTT
.	.	TRBJ2-3	TRBV12-3/TRBV12-4	CASSLGQGTVTRYF	TGTGCCAGCAGTTTAGGGCAGGGCACAGTTACGCGGTATTTT
TRBD2	.	TRBJ2-7	TRBV10-3	CATSESSGGSTEQYF	TGTGCCACCAGTGAGTCTAGCGGGGGCTCTACCGAACAGTATTTC
.	.	TRBJ2-5	TRBV28	CVSRVSLSPWEIQYF	TGTGTCAGCCGTGTCTCCTTAAGTCCGTGGGAGATCCAGTACTTC
.	many	TRBJ2-3	TRBV10-2	CASTQGFELAQYF	TGCGCCAGCACCCAGGGATTCGAACTAGCCCAGTATTTT
TRBD1	once	TRBJ2-2	TRBV12-3/TRBV12-4	CARRSTGANAGELFF	TGTGCCAGAAGATCCACAGGGGCGAACGCCGGGGAGCTGTTTTTT